Listed below are T cell receptor beta chains from one sample, sequenced in a study of blood T cell repertoires in COVID-19. Measured with immunoSEQ multiplex PCR; TCRdb has only the in-frame clones, and not every one. The sample has 130,000 or so clones; roughly 90% are singletons. The sample comprised peripheral blood. The receptors here all came from a human donor with COVID-19, enrolled during active disease. The donor label of this sample is uncertain. CDR3s include the opening cysteine and the closing phenylalanine or tryptophan. The D gene is left open where the match is weak. Size tells how often a clone was seen (once, few, many) or the class of an expanded clone, and some rows leave it out.

d_call cdr3_length j_call v_call clone_size cdr3_aa cdr3_nt
- 12 TRBJ2-5 TRBV7-2 - CASGSPAGAQYF TGTGCCAGCGGTTCCCCGGCAGGGGCCCAGTACTTC
TRBD2 14 TRBJ2-1 TRBV7-3 - CASRRTSGSPEQFF TGTGCCAGCAGAAGGACTAGCGGGAGTCCTGAGCAGTTCTTC
TRBD1 15 TRBJ1-6 TRBV3-1/TRBV3-2 - CASSPRTGVNSPLHF TGTGCCAGCAGCCCCCGGACAGGGGTCAATTCACCCCTCCACTTT
TRBD2 16 TRBJ2-1 TRBV3-1/TRBV3-2 - CASSHSGGIAVNEQFF TGTGCCAGCAGCCATAGCGGGGGTATTGCGGTCAATGAGCAGTTCTTC
TRBD2 13 TRBJ2-1 TRBV11-2 - CASSSPAGGMQFF TGTGCCAGCAGCTCGCCAGCGGGGGGGATGCAGTTCTTC
- 13 TRBJ2-7 TRBV7-8 - CASSPYPSYEQYF TGTGCCAGCAGCCCCTACCCTTCCTACGAGCAGTACTTC
- 13 TRBJ1-1 TRBV19 - CASSLRRSTEAFF TGTGCCAGTAGTTTGCGTCGGTCCACTGAAGCTTTCTTT
TRBD1 17 TRBJ2-1 TRBV7-9 - CASSLPRGDSLNNEQFF TGTGCCAGCAGCTTACCAAGAGGGGACAGCCTTAACAATGAGCAGTTCTTC
- 14 TRBJ1-4 TRBV2 medium-sized CASIQDRFDEKLFF TGTGCCAGCATTCAGGACAGATTCGATGAAAAACTGTTTTTT
- 15 TRBJ2-7 TRBV7-9 - CASSHKGGYAYEQYF TGTGCCAGCAGCCACAAAGGAGGTTATGCCTACGAGCAGTACTTC
- 13 TRBJ1-4 TRBV3-1/TRBV3-2 - CASSRGAGEKLFF TGTGCCAGCAGCCGGGGCGCGGGGGAAAAACTGTTTTTT
TRBD1 17 TRBJ1-2 TRBV4-2 few CASSQAGDRVGNYGYTF TGTGCCAGCAGCCAAGCCGGGGACAGGGTCGGCAACTATGGCTACACCTTC
TRBD1 14 TRBJ2-7 TRBV10-3 - CAISAPGQGNEQYF TGTGCCATCTCTGCACCGGGACAGGGGAACGAGCAGTACTTC
- 14 TRBJ2-7 TRBV3-1/TRBV3-2 - CASSQAGTSYEQYF TGTGCCAGCAGCCAAGCCGGGACTTCCTACGAGCAGTACTTC
TRBD2 15 TRBJ2-5 TRBV10-3 - CAISEAGVTKETQYF TGTGCCATCAGTGAGGCGGGGGTAACCAAAGAGACCCAGTACTTC
- 13 TRBJ2-5 TRBV2 - CASSEGRLGTQYF TGTGCCAGCAGTGAGGGGAGGTTGGGGACCCAGTACTTC
- 14 TRBJ1-2 TRBV6-5 - CASRPGPREDGYTF TGTGCCAGCAGGCCCGGGCCCCGGGAGGATGGCTACACCTTC
- 15 TRBJ1-5 TRBV21-1 - CASSKAGRGNQPQHF TGTGCCAGCAGCAAAGCAGGGAGAGGCAATCAGCCCCAGCATTTT
- 13 TRBJ1-1 TRBV11-2 - CASSFQGNTEAFF TGTGCCAGCAGCTTTCAGGGAAACACTGAAGCTTTCTTT
TRBD1 18 TRBJ1-5 TRBV15 - CATSRVDRGVHSNQPQHF TGTGCCACCAGCAGAGTTGACAGGGGAGTTCATAGCAATCAGCCCCAGCATTTT
TRBD1 14 TRBJ2-2 TRBV2 - CASSGDRGLGELFF TGTGCCAGCAGTGGGGACAGGGGGCTTGGGGAGCTGTTTTTT
- 14 TRBJ1-1 TRBV5-4 - CASSWRGLNTEAFF TGTGCCAGCAGCTGGAGGGGATTGAACACTGAAGCTTTCTTT
- 13 TRBJ1-1 TRBV12-5 - CASTGGGGTKAFF TGTGCTAGCACCGGTGGGGGGGGGACCAAAGCTTTCTTT
TRBD1 12 TRBJ2-7 TRBV29-1 - CSMDRGNYEQYF TGCAGCATGGACAGGGGTAACTACGAGCAGTACTTC
TRBD1 15 TRBJ1-2 TRBV12-5 - CASGLGQGSNYGYTF TGTGCTAGTGGTTTGGGACAGGGGTCGAACTATGGCTACACCTTC
- 13 TRBJ2-5 TRBV11-1 - CASSRAGSETQYF TGTGCCAGCAGCCGGGCAGGGTCAGAGACCCAGTACTTC
TRBD1 14 TRBJ1-2 TRBV5-1 - CASRGTGGNYGYTF TGCGCCAGCAGGGGGACAGGGGGGAACTATGGCTACACCTTC
TRBD1 16 TRBJ1-4 TRBV6-6 - CASSRQGLTTNEKLFF TGTGCCAGCAGTAGACAGGGGTTGACAACTAATGAAAAACTGTTTTTT
TRBD1 16 TRBJ2-5 TRBV5-4 - CASSSPTGGAFETQYF TGTGCCAGCAGCTCCCCCACAGGGGGCGCGTTCGAGACCCAGTACTTC
- 12 TRBJ2-3 TRBV28 - CASSFLPDTQYF TGTGCCAGCAGTTTTCTACCAGATACGCAGTATTTT
- 18 TRBJ1-4 TRBV2 - CASSESGGSRATNEKLFF TGTGCCAGCAGTGAAAGCGGCGGCTCCCGTGCAACTAATGAAAAACTGTTTTTT
- 14 TRBJ1-6 TRBV6-5 once CASSYSVYNSPLHF TGTGCCAGCAGTTATTCCGTATATAATTCACCCCTCCACTTT
- 12 TRBJ1-3 TRBV30 - CAWSVAGNTIYF TGTGCCTGGAGTGTCGCTGGAAACACCATATATTTT
- 18 TRBJ1-3 TRBV18 - CASSPKIGGPYSGNTIYF TGTGCCAGCTCACCAAAGATCGGGGGTCCCTACTCTGGAAACACCATATATTTT
- 19 TRBJ1-6 TRBV30 few CAWSAGGFYGARIMSPLHF TGTGCCTGGAGTGCGGGGGGATTCTACGGGGCTCGTATTATGTCACCCCTCCACTTT
- 13 TRBJ1-5 TRBV15 once CATSTFYSQPQHF TGTGCCACCAGCACCTTTTATTCCCAGCCCCAGCATTTT
TRBD1 15 TRBJ1-2 TRBV14 - CASSQRTGGLGGYTF TGTGCCAGCAGCCAAAGGACAGGGGGCTTGGGAGGCTACACCTTC
- 13 TRBJ2-1 TRBV19 - CASSIGLVSEQFF TGTGCCAGTAGTATAGGACTAGTCAGTGAGCAGTTCTTC
- 14 TRBJ1-1 TRBV21-1 - CASSHRGRVTEAFF TGTGCCAGCAGCCACAGGGGGCGTGTCACTGAAGCTTTCTTT
- 13 TRBJ1-1 TRBV7-6 - CASSLAKNGGAFF TGTGCCAGCAGCTTAGCCAAGAACGGGGGAGCTTTCTTT
- 14 TRBJ1-1 TRBV24-1 - CATSENQGSSEAFF TGTGCCACCAGTGAAAACCAGGGGAGCTCTGAAGCTTTCTTT
TRBD1 11 TRBJ1-1 TRBV28 - CASSSTGGAFF TGTGCCAGCAGTTCCACAGGGGGGGCTTTCTTT
- 14 TRBJ1-2 TRBV5-4 - CASSLIGGTWGYTF TGTGCCAGCAGCTTGATTGGCGGGACGTGGGGCTACACCTTC
- 13 TRBJ1-3 TRBV6-5 - CASHLSSGNTIYF TGTGCCAGTCACTTAAGCTCTGGAAACACCATATATTTT
- 13 TRBJ1-1 TRBV7-2 once CASSLQQNTEAFF TGTGCCAGCAGCTTACAACAGAACACTGAAGCTTTCTTT
- 12 TRBJ1-4 TRBV5-5 - CASSQNSEKLFF TGTGCCAGCAGCCAGAATTCAGAAAAACTGTTTTTT
- 13 TRBJ1-5 TRBV27 once CATSLGGYQPQHF TGTGCCACCAGTTTAGGAGGGTATCAGCCCCAGCATTTT
TRBD1 14 TRBJ2-1 TRBV19 - CASSIRQGVNEQFF TGTGCCAGTAGTATAAGACAGGGGGTCAATGAGCAGTTCTTC
- 12 TRBJ1-2 TRBV12-2 - CASRYATDGYTF TGTGCAAGTCGCTACGCCACAGATGGCTACACCTTC
TRBD1 15 TRBJ1-5 TRBV4-1 - CASSQAGGANQPQHF TGCGCCAGCAGCCAGGCAGGGGGCGCGAATCAGCCCCAGCATTTT
- 15 TRBJ1-1 TRBV11-3 - CASSRGPGANTEAFF TGTGCCAGCAGCAGGGGCCCGGGAGCGAACACTGAAGCTTTCTTT
TRBD2 14 TRBJ2-1 TRBV5-4 - CASSLRGVHNEQFF TGTGCCAGCAGCTTGCGGGGGGTACACAATGAGCAGTTCTTC